The sequence of this TCR beta chain was determined in a study of T cells after yellow fever vaccination. Overall study: Any fraction with a low cell number was prepared using SMART-Seq v4 Ultra Low Input. Study outcomes and limitations: Post-booster reappearance was seen for most primary-vaccination clones (around 96% CD4, 75% to 90% CD8). Abundant clonotypes from the bulk population could contaminate FACS-sorted repertoires. Secondary responses were weaker yet peaked faster, day 5 versus 15.

TCRdb analysed the 5' RACE reads with MiXCR anew, one entry per CDR3 protein. Found here are hundreds of thousands of distinct CDR3 sequences, 9% to 15% of them singletons; the top ten hold approximately 15%. The table lists this clonotype with a few counts. Its matching antigen is unknown. This CDR3 contains 20 residues. V lost 6 bases and J lost 0, with 24 bases in between. This material consisted of PBMCs, taken on the day of the yellow fever booster vaccination. V is TRBV12-3 or TRBV12-4 and J is TRBJ2-6; TRBD2 is a possible D gene (6 bases). The receptor's source is a man aged 30 to 39 who received the YFV17D yellow fever vaccine. CDR3 sequence (DNA): TGTGCCAGCAGCCTAGGGGCCGGGGGACGCCTCCGCTCTGGGGCCAACGTCCTGACTTTC. This codes for CASSLGAGGRLRSGANVLTF.